Listed below are T cell receptor beta chains from one sample, sequenced in a study of blood T cell dynamics during melanoma immunotherapy. The table came from immunoSEQ multiplex PCR; TCRdb's copy has only in-frame clones and leaves some out. Of 6,500 to 7,000 clones in the sample, approximately 80% were seen once. The sample consisted of blood, taken from a patient treated with checkpoint blockade. The source of these receptors is a human donor with melanoma. Some clones in this sample may be carry-over from other donors' samples. CDR3s include the opening cysteine and the closing phenylalanine or tryptophan. The D gene is left open where the match is weak. Some rows mark clone size as missing; the rest say once, few, many or name a class of expanded clone.

>TRBV10-1|NA|NA|TRBJ2-1
TGCGCCAGCAGTCGACGGAGTCCCGAGGGCCACAATGAGCAGTTCTTC
CASSRRSPEGHNEQFF
>TRBV7-2|NA|NA|TRBJ2-2
TGTGCCAGCAGCTCAAGTTTGACCGGGGAGCTGTTTTTT
CASSSSLTGELFF
>TRBV1|once|NA|TRBJ1-1
TGCACCAGCAGCCATTCTATCGGGACAGAGAACACTGAAGCTTTCTTT
CTSSHSIGTENTEAFF
>TRBV7-6|NA|TRBD1|TRBJ2-2
TGTGCCAGCAGCATGCGACAGGGGAGGAACACCGGGGAGCTGTTTTTT
CASSMRQGRNTGELFF
>TRBV30|NA|TRBD2|TRBJ2-2
TGTGCCGGGAGTATGCACCTTGGCGCGGGGGGGAGTAGCGGGGAGCTGTTTTTT
CAGSMHLGAGGSSGELFF
>TRBV27|NA|NA|TRBJ1-6
TGTGCCAGCAGTTTAGCGGCTGATTCTGATTCACCCCTCCACTTT
CASSLAADSDSPLHF
>TRBV19|NA|TRBD1|TRBJ1-5
TGTGCCAGTAGTAGGCCCGGACAGGGGAATCAGCCCCAGCATTTT
CASSRPGQGNQPQHF
>TRBV5-6|NA|NA|TRBJ1-2
TGTGCCAGCAGCTGGGACAACTATGGCTACACCTTC
CASSWDNYGYTF
>TRBV15|NA|NA|TRBJ1-2
TGTGCCACCAGCAGAGATCTCCAGGGAGGTGGCTACACCTTC
CATSRDLQGGGYTF
>TRBV23-1|NA|NA|TRBJ2-3
TGCGCCAGCTGGGGCCGCGACACGCAGTATTTT
CASWGRDTQYF
>TRBV14|NA|NA|TRBJ2-2
TGTGCCAGCAGCTCTATATGGGGGGAGCTGTTTTTT
CASSSIWGELFF
>TRBV29-1|once|NA|TRBJ2-3
TGCAGCGTTGATAGGGGCTTCACAGATACGCAGTATTTT
CSVDRGFTDTQYF
>TRBV7-8|NA|NA|TRBJ2-7
TGTGCCAGCAGCTTAGGCTCATACTCCTACGAGCAGTACTTC
CASSLGSYSYEQYF
>TRBV11-2|NA|NA|TRBJ2-5
TGTGCCAGCAGCCCAATTACGGAGACCCAGTACTTC
CASSPITETQYF
>TRBV10-1|NA|TRBD2|TRBJ2-7
TGCGCCAGCAGTGAGTCCCGGGCTAGCGGGAACTACGAGCAGTACTTC
CASSESRASGNYEQYF
>TRBV5-1|NA|TRBD1|TRBJ1-1
TGCGCCAGCAGCTTACGAATATCGACAGGGGTGAACACTGAAGCTTTCTTT
CASSLRISTGVNTEAFF
>TRBV5-4|NA|TRBD1|TRBJ2-2
TGTGCCAGCAGCAGACAGGGGGCTCCGAACACCGGGGAGCTGTTTTTT
CASSRQGAPNTGELFF
>TRBV27|NA|NA|TRBJ2-1
TGTGCCAGCAGAGGGAGCTGGGGAAATGAGCAGTTCTTC
CASRGSWGNEQFF
>TRBV25-1|NA|NA|TRBJ1-1
TGTGCCAGCAGTGATACAGCCGGAGGACAGAACACTGAAGCTTTCTTT
CASSDTAGGQNTEAFF
>TRBV9|once|NA|TRBJ2-5
TGTGCCAGCAGCGTTGTTGGAGGTCAAGAGACCCAGTACTTC
CASSVVGGQETQYF
>TRBV11-3|NA|NA|TRBJ2-1
TGTGCCAGCAGCTTAGATCGAGAGGGCAACAATGAGCAGTTCTTC
CASSLDREGNNEQFF
>TRBV28|NA|NA|TRBJ2-3
TGTGCCAGCAGTCCCACGGACAGAGATACGCAGTATTTT
CASSPTDRDTQYF
>TRBV28|NA|NA|TRBJ1-1
TGTGCCAGCAGAGGTGTTCCGCACACTGAAGCTTTCTTT
CASRGVPHTEAFF
>TRBV5-8|once|TRBD1|TRBJ1-3
TGTGCCAGCAGCTTGGCTGGACAGGGAGGGTGGAACACCATATATTTT
CASSLAGQGGWNTIYF
>TRBV4-2|NA|NA|TRBJ1-5
TGTGCCAGCAGCCAACTGCGGGGGTTTGGACAGCCCCAGCATTTT
CASSQLRGFGQPQHF
>TRBV11-3|NA|NA|TRBJ1-1
TGTGCCAGCAGCGACGGACATACGAACACTGAAGCTTTCTTT
CASSDGHTNTEAFF
>TRBV5-4|once|TRBD1|TRBJ2-5
TGTGCCAGCAGCTTGGCAGGGGGCTTCCAAGAGACCCAGTACTTC
CASSLAGGFQETQYF
>TRBV6-4|NA|NA|TRBJ2-3
TGTGCCAGCAGTGACGTAGCGGCTAGCACAGATACGCAGTATTTT
CASSDVAASTDTQYF
>TRBV27|once|TRBD1|TRBJ1-6
TGTGCCAGTGGACAGGCTAGTTCACCCCTCCACTTT
CASGQASSPLHF
>TRBV11-2|NA|TRBD1|TRBJ2-7
TGTGCCAGCAGCTTCTTCCGGGACAGGCTCAACTTC
CASSFFRDRLNF
>TRBV30|NA|NA|TRBJ2-7
TGTGCCTGGAGTGTACGACGGGTCAACGAGCAGTACTTC
CAWSVRRVNEQYF
>TRBV19|NA|TRBD1|TRBJ2-2
TGTGCCAGTAGACTGACAGGGGGCGCAAACACCGGGGAGCTGTTTTTT
CASRLTGGANTGELFF
>TRBV9|NA|TRBD2|TRBJ2-7
TGTGCCAGCAGTGGCGGACTAGCGGGAACCTACGAGCAGTACTTC
CASSGGLAGTYEQYF
>TRBV4-1|NA|TRBD2|TRBJ2-3
TGCGCCAGCAGCCAAACGCTAGCGGGAGGGCCAACGTCCCGCACAGATACGCAGTATTTT
CASSQTLAGGPTSRTDTQYF
>TRBV5-6|large|NA|TRBJ2-7
TGTGCCAGCAGCTTAGGGGGAGGCCCCTACGAGCAGTACTTC
CASSLGGGPYEQYF
>TRBV6-1|NA|TRBD2|TRBJ2-5
TGTGCCAGCAGTGCCCGCCCGTTAGCGGGGGGGCAGGGGACCCAGTACTTC
CASSARPLAGGQGTQYF
>TRBV4-1|few|NA|TRBJ2-7
TGCGCCAGCAGCCAAGGACATTCCTACGAGCAGTACTTC
CASSQGHSYEQYF
>TRBV28|NA|NA|TRBJ2-7
TGTGCCAGCAGTTGGGATCGCTCCTACGAGCAGTACTTC
CASSWDRSYEQYF
>TRBV27|medium-sized|NA|TRBJ1-5
TGTGCCAGCAGCCACAACACGGACAACATACAGCCCCAGCATTTT
CASSHNTDNIQPQHF
>TRBV10-2|NA|NA|TRBJ1-5
TGCGCCAGTCGACTAGGTGGCAATAGCAATCAGCCCCAGCATTTT
CASRLGGNSNQPQHF
>TRBV2|NA|TRBD1|TRBJ2-2
TGTGCCAGCAGTGGACTGACAGGGGCGGGCACCGGGGAGCTGTTTTTT
CASSGLTGAGTGELFF
>TRBV11-3|NA|NA|TRBJ2-1
TGTGCCAGCAGCTTAAATTCCTACAATGAGCAGTTCTTC
CASSLNSYNEQFF
>TRBV9|NA|NA|TRBJ2-1
TGTGCCAGCAGCTCCAGATGGGAGTCCAATGAGCAGTTCTTC
CASSSRWESNEQFF
>TRBV5-5|NA|NA|TRBJ2-7
TGTGCCAGCAGCAGAGCGGAATCTCAGTACTTC
CASSRAESQYF
>TRBV30|NA|NA|TRBJ2-1
TGTGCCTGGGACTACCGGGGCTACAATGAGCAGTTCTTC
CAWDYRGYNEQFF
>TRBV21-1|few|NA|TRBJ1-5
TGTGCCAGCAGTCAGGGTAGCAATCAGCCCCAGCATTTT
CASSQGSNQPQHF
>TRBV4-1|NA|NA|TRBJ2-1
TGCGCCAGCAGCCAAGGATTGTTGGCAAATGAGCAGTTCTTC
CASSQGLLANEQFF
>TRBV6-5|NA|TRBD1|TRBJ1-6
TGTGCCAGCAGTTTCCGACAGGGGACAAATTCACCCCTCCACTTT
CASSFRQGTNSPLHF
>TRBV7-9|few|NA|TRBJ2-7
TGTGCCAGCAGTTCGGTGTTCGACTCCTACGAGCAGTACTTC
CASSSVFDSYEQYF
>TRBV19|NA|TRBD1|TRBJ2-1
TGTGCCAGTAGTATAATATTTGGGACAGCCACCTACAATGAGCAGTTCTTC
CASSIIFGTATYNEQFF
>TRBV11-2|once|TRBD1|TRBJ2-2
TGTGCCAGCAGCTACCAGGGGGCGGTCACCGGGGAGCTGTTTTTT
CASSYQGAVTGELFF
>TRBV27|NA|TRBD2|TRBJ2-7
TGTGCCAGCAGTTTAAAAGCGGGGGGAGTTACATCCTACGAGCAGTACTTC
CASSLKAGGVTSYEQYF
>TRBV6-1|NA|NA|TRBJ1-5
TGTGCCAGCAGTGAAGCGACAAGGTCTCAGCCCCAGCATTTT
CASSEATRSQPQHF
>TRBV28|once|TRBD1|TRBJ2-3
TGTGCCAGCAGTTTCGAGGGGGCGGATACGCAGTATTTT
CASSFEGADTQYF